These 19 T cell receptor beta chains originate from one sample sequenced in a study of tumor-infiltrating lymphocytes in primary liver carcinoma (dated by TCRdb to about 2017). Total RNA and DNA were co-extracted from 20-30 mg of bulk tissue with the AllPrep DNA/RNA mini kit, without cell sorting. The instrument given in TCRdb is Illumina HiSeq 2500. A constant-region primer and ProtoScript II reverse transcriptase were used to reverse-transcribe TCRbeta-specific cDNA from 500 ng total RNA. Three nested multiplex PCR rounds, following a slightly modified ARM-PCR procedure, were used to build the TCRbeta libraries. Multiplex TRBV1-TRBV30 forward primers and a Cbeta reverse primer were used in the first two PCR rounds, each of which was run for around 10 cycles. TCRdb reanalyzed the raw reads on its own, using fastp at Q25 for trimming and MiXCR for clone calling, and kept in-frame beta chains. Duplicate CDR3 protein sequences are folded into a single record with the most common DNA and genes. Present in this sample are approximately 40,000 distinct CDR3 sequences, just under 75% of which were seen just once. Less than 20% of the sample is held by the ten biggest clonotypes.

The sequenced sample was liver tumor tissue from sampling region 4. The cell subset or site label of this sample denotes: tumor region T4, right-lateral pole. These receptor sequences come from a man between 35 and 55 years old with primary liver carcinoma and hepatitis B virus infection.

As concerns this clonotype: An end of the junction does not agree with germline; a read error may underlie this. V is TRBV11-2 and J is TRBJ2-6, with TRBD1 matching over 8 bases. Germline V gene sequence: CDR1 SGHAT, CDR2 FQNNGV. The CDR3 extends over 21 amino acids. The CDR3 reads CASSLGGDRGISLSVANILTF. The DNA for the CDR3 is TGTGCCAGCAGCTTGGGGGGAGACAGGGGCATTTCCCTCTCTGTGGCCAACATCCTGACTTTC. Using reference TRBV11-2 and TRBJ2-6 for the parts outside the CDR3, the full variable domain is EAGVAQSPRYKIIEKRQSVAFWCNPISGHATLYWYQQILGQGPKLLIQFQNNGVVDDSQLPKDRFSAERLKGVDSTLKIQPAKLEDSAVYLCASSLGGDRGISLSVANILTFGAGSRLTVL.

The CDR3: CASSLEGRNTEAFF. CDR3 bases: TGTGCCAGTAGCCTGGAGGGACGGAACACTGAAGCTTTCTTT. The V and J genes are TRBV28 and TRBJ1-1; tentative D call: TRBD1 (5 bases). Deletions cut 9 bases from V and 1 base from J, with 15 bases between. The CDR3 is 14 residues long. Per germline, CDR1 MDHEN and CDR2 SYDVKM.

This clonotype was recorded at least ten times. The chain recombines TRBV19 with TRBJ2-1; 8 bases agree with TRBD1. Germline loops: CDR1 LNHDA, CDR2 SQIVND (reference sequence). With V trimmed by 3 bases and J by 8 bases, 9 bases remained unmatched. This CDR3 has 15 residues. CDR3 nucleotide sequence: TGTGCCAGTAGTATCGGGCAGGACAGGGTGCATGAGCAGTTCTTC. Its protein product is CASSIGQDRVHEQFF.

Of note for this clonotype: Its ends do not fully match the called genes, so a read error is possible. V and J are TRBV6-6 and TRBJ1-1, with 10 nucleotides matching TRBD1. CDR1 and CDR2 from the germline V gene are MNHNY and SVGAGI (reference sequence). The CDR3 consists of 14 residues. Here the CDR3 reads CVSNGTGVRTGAFF. The CDR3 DNA reads as TGTGTCAGCAATGGGACAGGGGTAAGGACTGGAGCTTTCTTT.

Note on this clonotype: The germline gene is not matched at one end of the junction; a read error may be the cause. The rearrangement links TRBV12-3 or TRBV12-4 to TRBJ1-1, with D unclear. The CDR3 totals 16 residues. The CDR3 DNA reads TGCGCCAGTAGTTTCGGTCATGGGAACATGAACACTGAAGCTTTCTTT. This codes for CASSFGHGNMNTEAFF.

Notes on this clonotype: At one of its ends the junction is not consistent with the germline gene, which may arise from a read error. The chain uses TRBV29-1 and TRBJ2-7; the D call may be TRBD1 or TRBD2 (5 bases each). This CDR3 has 15 amino acids. CDR1 SQVTM and CDR2 ANQGSEA come from the germline V gene. Here the CDR3 DNA reads TGCAGCGTTGAGAATGGATGGGGGATGCCCTATGAGCAGTACTTC. Translation: CSVENGWGMPYEQYF.

The J gene is TRBJ1-1, the V gene TRBV29-1, with D perhaps matching TRBD1 (5 bases). Germline V CDR1 and CDR2: SQVTM, ANQGSEA. V gave up 4 bases and J gave up 6 bases, with 21 bases separating them. This CDR3 is built from 15 residues. The CDR3 DNA sequence: TGCAGCGTTGCGGCAGGGTGGGGCATGGACTCTGAAGCTTTCTTT. This encodes CSVAAGWGMDSEAFF.

Notes on this clonotype: A read error may account for a junction end that differs from germline. The J gene is TRBJ2-1, the V gene TRBV29-1, with TRBD2 matching over 9 bases. Germline CDR1 is SQVTM and CDR2 is ANQGSEA. There are 16 residues in the CDR3. The CDR3 loop reads CGVEFGSGRITDEQFF. In DNA, the CDR3 is TGCGGCGTTGAATTCGGGAGCGGGAGGATAACCGATGAGCAGTTTTTC.

Of note for this clonotype: One end of the junction is discordant with germline, which a read error may explain. This sequence joins TRBV11-1 and TRBJ2-7; possibly TRBD2 for D (6 bases). Germline V lookup: CDR1 SGHAT, CDR2 FQDESV (reference sequence). This CDR3 has 15 residues. The CDR3 loop reads CASSSTGSGECEQYF. As DNA, the CDR3 is TGTGCCAGTAGCTCAACGGGATCGGGAGAATGCGAGCAGTACTTC.

A remark on this clonotype: The junction departs from germline at one end; a sequencing error may be responsible. V gene TRBV7-9 combines with J gene TRBJ1-2, with TRBD1 matching 10 bases. This CDR3 region has 14 residues. Germline lookup yields CDR1 SEHNR and CDR2 FQNEAQ (reference sequence). CDR3 DNA: TGTGTCAGCAGATGGGACAGGGGAGTTCATGGCTACACCTTC. This codes for CVSRWDRGVHGYTF.

Worth noting for this clonotype: One junction end does not reproduce the germline sequence, and a read error may be involved. V is TRBV11-2 and J is TRBJ2-7; D is unclear. Per germline, CDR1 SGHAT and CDR2 FQNNGV. The CDR3 runs to 14 residues. The CDR3 DNA reads as TGTGTCAGTAGCTTAGATCGACAAGCCTACGAGCGGTACTTC. This gives the protein CVSSLDRQAYERYF.

This clonotype appeared many times. Just one base apart from a much larger clone, this may be a read error. The chain combines TRBV30 with TRBJ1-6, with 10 bases lining up with TRBD1. This CDR3 comprises 14 residues. V trimming: 5 bases; J trimming: 8 bases; junction bases outside the gene matches: 6. Germline V gives CDR1 GTSNPN, CDR2 SVGIG (reference sequence). The CDR3 coding sequence is TGTGCCTGGGGTACCGGGACAGGGGATTCACCCCTCCACTTT. Its protein product is CAWGTGTGDSPLHF.

This clonotype was detected ten times or more. Possible read error: a much larger clone is one base away. The chain carries TRBV7-9 and TRBJ2-2, with D maybe TRBD2 (5 bases). The CDR3 is made up of 14 amino acids. The V gene's germline CDR1 is SEHNR and CDR2 FQNEAQ (reference sequence). The CDR3 DNA sequence: TGTGCCAGCGGCTTTGGAGGAAACACCGGGGAGCTGTTTTTT. Amino acids: CASGFGGNTGELFF.

This clonotype came up once. This sequence joins TRBV6-1 and TRBJ2-1; possible D gene TRBD2, 5 bases. Germline CDR1 is MNHNS and CDR2 is SASEGT. This CDR3 is built from 15 residues. V lost 6 bases and J 2 bases, leaving 14 bases between the germline ends. The CDR3 region is CASSLERHAYNEQFF. The CDR3 region has the DNA TGTGCCAGCAGCCTGGAGCGGCACGCCTACAATGAGCAGTTCTTC.

On this clonotype: A read error is likely, as this CDR3 ends without the conserved phenylalanine or tryptophan. The chain employs TRBV6-2 or TRBV6-3 and TRBJ1-5, with D hard to call. Between the trimmed V and J ends, which lost 5 bases and 5 bases, there was a span of 19 bases. From germline, CDR1 is MNHEY and CDR2 SVGEGT. This CDR3 has 16 amino acids. The CDR3 region has the DNA TGTGCCAGCAGTCCCCACATGTGTCCGTGGGATCAGCCCCAGCATCTT. This translates into CASSPHMCPWDQPQHL.

Turning to this clonotype: Relative to the germline gene, one junction end is altered; a read error may explain this. This chain connects TRBV11-1 to TRBJ2-3; D is uncertain. Germline lookup yields CDR1 SGHAT and CDR2 FQDESV (reference sequence). There are 15 residues in the CDR3. The CDR3 DNA follows: TGTGTCAGCAGTTTGCCGAGGCAGGGCACAGATACGCAGTATTTT. The encoded protein is CVSSLPRQGTDTQYF.

As to this clonotype: One base away lies a much larger clone, so this may be a sequencing read error. The chain uses TRBV23-1 and TRBJ1-1, with D possibly TRBD1 on 6 matching bases. Being an ORF, TRBV23-1 has a function that is uncertain. This CDR3 is built from 16 residues. The CDR3 coding sequence is TGCGCCTGCAGTCGAGGACTCCAGGGGTTGGTTTGGGGAGCTTTCTTT. Amino acid sequence: CACSRGLQGLVWGAFF.

The chain employs TRBV5-4 and TRBJ2-5; 9 nucleotides align to TRBD2. The CDR3 contains 15 residues. Germline V lookup: CDR1 SGHNT, CDR2 YYREEE (reference sequence). V was pared by 4 bases and J by 5 bases, with 9 bases of the junction left unmatched. CDR3 sequence (DNA): TGTGCCAGCAGCATCTCAGGGACTAGCTTTGAGACCCAGTACTTC. Encoded protein: CASSISGTSFETQYF.

As regards this clonotype: A much larger clonotype is one base distant, so this may be a read error. The V call is TRBV19, the J call TRBJ2-6, with D maybe TRBD2 (5 bases). CDR1 LNHDA and CDR2 SQIVND come from the germline V gene (reference sequence). The CDR3 loop spans 15 amino acids. CDR3 protein: CTSSERRAGANVLTF. CDR3 nucleotides: TGTACCAGTAGCGAGAGGAGAGCCGGGGCCAACGTCCTGACTTTC.